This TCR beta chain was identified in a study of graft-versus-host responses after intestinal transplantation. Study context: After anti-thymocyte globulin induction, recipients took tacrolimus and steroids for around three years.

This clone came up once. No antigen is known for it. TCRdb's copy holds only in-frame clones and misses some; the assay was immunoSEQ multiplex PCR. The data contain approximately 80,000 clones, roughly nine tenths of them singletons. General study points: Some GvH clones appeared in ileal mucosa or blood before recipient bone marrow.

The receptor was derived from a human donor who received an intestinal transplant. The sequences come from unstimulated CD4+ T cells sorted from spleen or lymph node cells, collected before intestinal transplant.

The CDR3 region has the DNA TGTGCCAGCAGCCAAGGGAGGGGCGGGGGGACCACAGATACGCAGTATTTT. Encoded protein: CASSQGRGGGTTDTQYF. V is TRBV4-2 and J is TRBJ2-3; 8 bases align to TRBD2. Germline-derived CDR1 and CDR2 are LGHNA and YNFKEQ. After removal of 1 base from V and 2 bases from J, the junction contained 8 bases not matched to a gene. This CDR3 spans 17 amino acids.